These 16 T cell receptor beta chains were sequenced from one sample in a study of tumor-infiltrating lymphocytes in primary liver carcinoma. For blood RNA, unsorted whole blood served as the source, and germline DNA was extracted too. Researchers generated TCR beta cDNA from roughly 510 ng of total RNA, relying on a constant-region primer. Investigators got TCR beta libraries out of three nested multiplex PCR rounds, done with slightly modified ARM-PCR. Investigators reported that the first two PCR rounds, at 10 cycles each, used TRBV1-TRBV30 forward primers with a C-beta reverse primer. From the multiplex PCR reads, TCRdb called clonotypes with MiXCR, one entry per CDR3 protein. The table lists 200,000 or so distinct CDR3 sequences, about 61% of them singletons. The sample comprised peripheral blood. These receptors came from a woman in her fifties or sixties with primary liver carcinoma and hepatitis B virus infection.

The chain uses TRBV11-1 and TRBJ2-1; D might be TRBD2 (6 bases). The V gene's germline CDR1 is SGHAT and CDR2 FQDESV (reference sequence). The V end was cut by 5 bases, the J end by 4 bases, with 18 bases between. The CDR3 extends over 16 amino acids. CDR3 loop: CASSVPGNSGYNEQFF. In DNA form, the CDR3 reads TGTGCCAGCAGCGTCCCCGGGAATAGCGGTTACAATGAGCAGTTCTTC.

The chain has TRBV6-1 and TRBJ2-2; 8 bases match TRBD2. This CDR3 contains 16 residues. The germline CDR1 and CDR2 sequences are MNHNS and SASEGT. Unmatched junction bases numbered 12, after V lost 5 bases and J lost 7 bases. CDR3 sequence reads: CASSLRAGVRIGELFF. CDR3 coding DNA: TGTGCCAGCAGTCTGCGAGCGGGAGTTCGGATCGGGGAGCTGTTTTTT.

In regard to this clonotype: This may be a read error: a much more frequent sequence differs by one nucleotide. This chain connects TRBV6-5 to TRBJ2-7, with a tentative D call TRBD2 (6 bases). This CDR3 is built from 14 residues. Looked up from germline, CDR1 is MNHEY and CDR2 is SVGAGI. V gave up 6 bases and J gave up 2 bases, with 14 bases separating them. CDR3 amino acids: CASSDRRGPYEQYF. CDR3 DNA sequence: TGTGCCAGCAGCGACCGGAGGGGTCCCTACGAGCAGTACTTC.

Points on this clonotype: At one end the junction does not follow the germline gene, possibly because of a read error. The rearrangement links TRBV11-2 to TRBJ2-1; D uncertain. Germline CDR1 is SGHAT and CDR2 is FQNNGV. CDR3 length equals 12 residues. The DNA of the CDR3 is TGTGTCAGCAGCCCTGGCCTAACTAAGCAGTTCTTC. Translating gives CVSSPGLTKQFF.

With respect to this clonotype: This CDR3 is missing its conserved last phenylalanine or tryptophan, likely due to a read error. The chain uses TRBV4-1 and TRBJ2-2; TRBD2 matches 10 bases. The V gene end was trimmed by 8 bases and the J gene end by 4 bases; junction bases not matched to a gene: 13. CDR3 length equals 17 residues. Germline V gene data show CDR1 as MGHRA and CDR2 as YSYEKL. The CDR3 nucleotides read TGCGCCAGCCGCCGAGGAAGCGGGAGGGCTGTCACCGGGGAGCTGTTTTCT. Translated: CASRRGSGRAVTGELFS.

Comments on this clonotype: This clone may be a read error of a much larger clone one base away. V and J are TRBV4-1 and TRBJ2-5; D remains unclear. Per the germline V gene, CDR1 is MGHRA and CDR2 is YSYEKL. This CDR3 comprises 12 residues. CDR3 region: CPSSKGRETQYF. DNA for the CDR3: TGCCCCAGCAGCAAAGGACGAGAGACCCAGTACTTC.

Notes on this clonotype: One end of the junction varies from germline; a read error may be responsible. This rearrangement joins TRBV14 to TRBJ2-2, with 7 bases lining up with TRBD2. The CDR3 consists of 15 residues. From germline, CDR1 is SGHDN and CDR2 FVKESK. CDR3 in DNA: TGTGCCAGTAGCCACGGACTAGAGGGCACCGGGGAGCTGTTTTTT. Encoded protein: CASSHGLEGTGELFF.

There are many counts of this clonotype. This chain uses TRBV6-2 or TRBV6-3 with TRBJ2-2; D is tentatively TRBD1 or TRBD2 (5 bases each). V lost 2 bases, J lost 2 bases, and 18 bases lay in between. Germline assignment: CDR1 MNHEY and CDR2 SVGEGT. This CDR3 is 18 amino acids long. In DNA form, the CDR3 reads TGTGCCAGCAGTTACACCCTAGTGGGACGACCTAACACCGGGGAGCTGTTTTTT. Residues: CASSYTLVGRPNTGELFF.

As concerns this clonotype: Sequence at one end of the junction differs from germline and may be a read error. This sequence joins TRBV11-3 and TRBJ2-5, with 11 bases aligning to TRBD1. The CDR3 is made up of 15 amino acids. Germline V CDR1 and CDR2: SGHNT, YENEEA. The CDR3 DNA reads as TGTGCCTGCAGGGACCGCGGGACAGGGGGGAAGACCCAATACTTC. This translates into CACRDRGTGGKTQYF.

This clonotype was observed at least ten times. For the CDR3, the DNA is TGTGCCAGCAGTGACAGGGGGCCCGGTGTAGATGAGCAGTTCTTC. Amino acid sequence: CASSDRGPGVDEQFF. The genes are TRBV6-1 and TRBJ2-1; 8 positions match TRBD1. The CDR3 runs 15 residues. Germline V gene sequence: CDR1 MNHNS, CDR2 SASEGT. J lost 8 bases, V lost 3 bases, and 9 bases had no gene match.

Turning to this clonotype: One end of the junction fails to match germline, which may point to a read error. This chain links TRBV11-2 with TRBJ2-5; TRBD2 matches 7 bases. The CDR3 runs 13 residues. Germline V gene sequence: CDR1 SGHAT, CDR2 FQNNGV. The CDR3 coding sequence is TGCTCCAGCAGCCCTGGACTAGGAGAGATCCAGTACTTC. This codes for CSSSPGLGEIQYF. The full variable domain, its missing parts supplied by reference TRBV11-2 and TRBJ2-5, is EAGVAQSPRYKIIEKRQSVAFWCNPISGHATLYWYQQILGQGPKLLIQFQNNGVVDDSQLPKDRFSAERLKGVDSTLKIQPAKLEDSAVYLCSSSPGLGEIQYFGPGTRLLVL.

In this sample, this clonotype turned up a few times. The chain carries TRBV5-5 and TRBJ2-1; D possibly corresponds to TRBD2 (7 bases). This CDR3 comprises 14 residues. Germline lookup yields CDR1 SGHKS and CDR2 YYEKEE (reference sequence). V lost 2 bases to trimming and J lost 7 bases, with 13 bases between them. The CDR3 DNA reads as TGTGCCAGCAGCTTTGGAGGGGGAGGGAATGAGCAGTTCTTC. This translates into CASSFGGGGNEQFF.

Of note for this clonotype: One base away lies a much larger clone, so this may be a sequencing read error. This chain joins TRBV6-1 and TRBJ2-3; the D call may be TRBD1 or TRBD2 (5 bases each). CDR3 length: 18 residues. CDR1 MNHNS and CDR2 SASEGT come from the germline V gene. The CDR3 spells CACSKDLVYRDPTDTQYF. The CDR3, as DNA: TGTGCCTGCAGCAAGGACCTCGTTTACCGGGACCCCACAGATACGCAGTATTTT.

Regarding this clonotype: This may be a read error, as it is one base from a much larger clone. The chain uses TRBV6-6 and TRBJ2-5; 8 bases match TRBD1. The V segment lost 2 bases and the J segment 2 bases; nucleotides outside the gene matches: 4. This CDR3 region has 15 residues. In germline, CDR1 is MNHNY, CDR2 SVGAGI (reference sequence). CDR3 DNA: TGTGCCAGCAGTTACCGGGACAGGAGTCAAGAGACCCAGTACTTC. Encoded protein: CASSYRDRSQETQYF.

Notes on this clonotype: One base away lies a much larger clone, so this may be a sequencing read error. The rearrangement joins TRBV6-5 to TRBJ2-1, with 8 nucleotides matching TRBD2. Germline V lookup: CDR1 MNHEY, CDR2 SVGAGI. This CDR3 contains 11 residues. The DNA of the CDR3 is TGTGCCAGCGGGAGCGGGGGTGAGCAGTCCTTC. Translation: CASGSGGEQSF.

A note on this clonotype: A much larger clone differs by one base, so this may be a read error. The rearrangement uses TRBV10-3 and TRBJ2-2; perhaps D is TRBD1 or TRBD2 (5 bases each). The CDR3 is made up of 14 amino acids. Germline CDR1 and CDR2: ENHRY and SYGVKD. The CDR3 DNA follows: TGTGCCACTCGGGGCCTTGTGGACACCAGGGAGCTGTTTTTT. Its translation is CATRGLVDTRELFF.